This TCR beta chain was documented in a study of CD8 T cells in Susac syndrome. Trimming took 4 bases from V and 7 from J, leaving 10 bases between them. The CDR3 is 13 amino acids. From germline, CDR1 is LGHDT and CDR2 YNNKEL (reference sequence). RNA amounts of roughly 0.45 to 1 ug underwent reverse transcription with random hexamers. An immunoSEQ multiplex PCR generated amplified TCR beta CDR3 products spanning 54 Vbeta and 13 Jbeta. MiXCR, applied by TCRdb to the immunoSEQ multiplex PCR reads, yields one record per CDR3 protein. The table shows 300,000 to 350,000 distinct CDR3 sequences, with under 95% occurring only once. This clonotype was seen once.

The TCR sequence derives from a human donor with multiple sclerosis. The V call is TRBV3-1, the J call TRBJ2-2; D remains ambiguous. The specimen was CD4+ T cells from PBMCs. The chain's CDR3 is CASSPQSFGELFF. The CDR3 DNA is TGTGCCAGCAGCCCCCAGTCGTTCGGGGAGCTGTTTTTT.